The next 18 T cell receptor beta chains were all read from a single sample in a study of cytomegalovirus exposure and HLA in healthy donors. PCR involved 60 Vbeta and 13 Jbeta primers. Using immunoSEQ multiplex PCR, the repertoire was profiled, and TCRdb retains in-frame clones only, with some absent. Of more than 140,000 clones listed, approximately 71% were seen once; the top ten hold around 3.2%. The specimen sequenced was PBMCs. These receptors originate from a middle-aged man in good health and CMV-seronegative.

J is TRBJ2-2 and V is TRBV2; 9 bases are a match to TRBD1. The V gene end was trimmed by 4 bases and the J gene end by 6 bases; junction bases not matched to a gene: 3. This CDR3 has 14 residues. CDR1 is SNHLY, CDR2 FYNNEI, per germline. The CDR3 spells CASSGQGVSGELFF. CDR3 nucleotides: TGTGCCAGCAGTGGACAGGGGGTATCCGGGGAGCTGTTTTTT.

This sequence joins TRBV18 and TRBJ2-7; possible D gene TRBD1, 6 bases. This CDR3 contains 14 residues. Germline V gives CDR1 KGHSH, CDR2 LQKENI. The ends were cut back, 0 bases at V and 4 bases at J, with 10 bases in the middle. The CDR3 DNA follows: TGTGCCAGCTCACCACCTACAGGGTGGTACGAGCAGTACTTC. Its protein product is CASSPPTGWYEQYF.

The genes are TRBV5-5 and TRBJ2-7; 8 bases are a match to TRBD1. The CDR3 covers 15 residues. J lost 1 base, V lost 1 base, and 4 bases had no gene match. Looked up from germline, CDR1 is SGHKS and CDR2 is YYEKEE (reference sequence). The CDR3 DNA sequence: TGTGCCAGCAGCTTGAGGGACAGGTTATCCTACGAGCAGTACTTC. Protein: CASSLRDRLSYEQYF.

The chain joins TRBV10-3 to TRBJ1-5; D uncertain. V was shortened by 4 bases and J by 4 bases, with 5 bases between the two germline ends. Germline V gene sequence: CDR1 ENHRY, CDR2 SYGVKD. This CDR3 contains 12 residues. CDR3 DNA: TGTGCCATCAGTGCGGGGAATCAGCCCCAGCATTTT. Its protein is CAISAGNQPQHF.

This chain connects TRBV5-1 to TRBJ1-4; 8 bases line up with TRBD1. The CDR3 contains 17 residues. The J segment lost 6 bases and the V segment lost 4 bases, leaving 14 bases of the junction unmatched. Per germline, CDR1 SGHRS and CDR2 YFSETQ. The CDR3 DNA reads TGCGCCAGCAGCCCACGAACCGCAGGGGGCCTTTATGAAAAACTGTTTTTT. It translates to CASSPRTAGGLYEKLFF.

In its sample, this clone was seen a few times. This CDR3 is CASSDGQLTNEKLFF. The CDR3 DNA is TGCGCCAGCAGCGACGGACAGCTAACTAATGAAAAACTGTTTTTT. The chain couples TRBV5-1 to TRBJ1-4; possible D gene TRBD1, 6 bases. The CDR3 consists of 15 residues. The germline CDR1 and CDR2 sequences are SGHRS and YFSETQ. Trimming removed 4 bases from V and 1 base from J, with 11 bases in between.

The gene calls are TRBV29-1 and TRBJ1-1, with D maybe TRBD1 (6 bases). V was clipped by 5 bases and J by 3 bases, with 13 bases between them. Germline V gene sequence: CDR1 SQVTM, CDR2 ANQGSEA. The CDR3 runs 13 residues. In nucleotides, the CDR3 is TGCAGCGTTACAGGGATTTTCGACACTGAAGCTTTCTTT. Its protein product is CSVTGIFDTEAFF.

This clone was seen once. J is TRBJ2-7 and V is TRBV5-1, with D maybe TRBD1 (6 bases). The CDR3 extends over 15 amino acids. The ends were cut back, 3 bases at V and 7 bases at J, with 20 bases in the middle. Per germline, CDR1 SGHRS and CDR2 YFSETQ. The CDR3 nucleotides read TGCGCCAGCAGCTGGGGTACAGGGCGTATGAAAGAGCAGTACTTC. Its translation: CASSWGTGRMKEQYF. Looking up the rest from reference TRBV5-1 and TRBJ2-7 gives the full variable domain: KAGVTQTPRYLIKTRGQQVTLSCSPISGHRSVSWYQQTPGQGLQFLFEYFSETQRNKGNFPGRFSGRQFSNSRSEMNVSTLELGDSALYLCASSWGTGRMKEQYFGPGTRLTVT.

This clone was found once. The chain links TRBV25-1 to TRBJ1-2; D may be TRBD1 (6 bases). The CDR3 runs 14 residues. Germline CDR1 reads MGHDK; CDR2 reads SYGVNS. The V and J ends lost 8 bases and 8 bases respectively, with 21 bases between them. In DNA, the CDR3 is TGTGCCAGCCGGCCTCCAGGGGCCCTGTGGGGCTACACCTTC. Translation gives CASRPPGALWGYTF.

This sequence joins TRBV14 and TRBJ2-4; 8 bases agree with TRBD2. Germline CDR1 reads SGHDN; CDR2 reads FVKESK. This CDR3 contains 15 residues. Trimming cost V 0 bases and J 7 bases; bases outside gene matches: 5. The CDR3 protein is CASSQEGLETNIQYF. The DNA for the CDR3 is TGTGCCAGCAGCCAAGAGGGACTAGAAACGAACATTCAGTACTTC.

The chain employs TRBV5-1 and TRBJ2-5; 7 positions agree with TRBD2. This CDR3 is built from 14 residues. Germline-derived CDR1 and CDR2 are SGHRS and YFSETQ. Trimming took 1 base from V and 4 from J; bases not matched to a gene: 4. The CDR3 is CASSLTGLSETQYF. The DNA for the CDR3 is TGCGCCAGCAGCTTGACGGGACTATCAGAGACCCAGTACTTC.

This clone was counted between two and nine times. The rearrangement links TRBV4-2 to TRBJ2-3; 13 bases fit TRBD2. Germline V CDR1 and CDR2: LGHNA, YNFKEQ. V lost 1 base and J lost 4; bases outside the gene matches: 5. This CDR3 has 17 residues. The CDR3 DNA is TGTGCCAGCAGCCAAGTAACTAGCGGGGGGGCTTCAGATACGCAGTATTTT. Amino acids: CASSQVTSGGASDTQYF.

This sequence joins TRBV5-4 and TRBJ2-3; TRBD2 aligns across 15 bases. This CDR3 is 18 amino acids long. Germline assignment: CDR1 SGHNT and CDR2 YYREEE (reference sequence). V was clipped by 3 bases and J by 4 bases; unmatched bases: 9. The CDR3 nucleotides read TGTGCCAGCAGCTCCGGGACTAGCGGGGGGACCAGCGCAGATACGCAGTATTTT. Its protein product is CASSSGTSGGTSADTQYF.

J is TRBJ2-7 and V is TRBV21-1; the D segment call TRBD1 is taken from the table without a DNA check. TRBV21-1 is reported as a pseudogene. The CDR3 is made up of 14 amino acids. In DNA, the CDR3 is TGTGCCAGCAGCACATCGATAGGGGTAATGGAGCAGTACTTC. Residues: CASSTSIGVMEQYF.

The J gene is TRBJ2-3, the V gene TRBV19, with TRBD2 as a possible D gene (7 bases). The V end was cut by 5 bases, the J end by 2 bases, with 17 bases between. CDR3 size: 16 residues. Germline CDR1 LNHDA, CDR2 SQIVND (reference sequence). CDR3 sequence: CASSEGGGPVTDTQYF. The CDR3 DNA reads as TGTGCCAGTAGTGAAGGGGGGGGCCCAGTCACAGATACGCAGTATTTT.

J is TRBJ2-3 and V is TRBV4-1; 7 bases agree with TRBD1. The germline V gene encodes CDR1 MGHRA and CDR2 YSYEKL. The CDR3 sequence is 17 residues long. The V and J ends lost 4 bases and 6 bases, in that order; junction bases with no gene match: 16. CDR3 residues: CASSPPPGGSTQDTQYF. The CDR3 DNA reads TGCGCCAGCAGCCCTCCTCCAGGGGGTTCCACACAGGATACGCAGTATTTT.

This clone has a single count. This chain uses TRBV7-2 with TRBJ2-4; maybe TRBD2 (6 bases). The CDR3 length is 13 residues. Germline V gives CDR1 SGHTA, CDR2 FQGNSA. Deletions cut 8 bases from V and 3 bases from J, with 11 bases between. The CDR3 region has the DNA TGTGCCAGCGGGGTGGGGGGCAAAAACATTCAGTACTTC. It is translated as CASGVGGKNIQYF.

The CDR3 protein is CASSVRQANEKLFF. The CDR3 nucleotides read TGTGCCAGCAGTGTTCGACAGGCCAATGAAAAACTGTTTTTT. J is TRBJ1-4 and V is TRBV2, with D perhaps TRBD1 (6 bases). Between the trimmed V and J ends, which lost 4 bases and 5 bases, there was a span of 11 bases. Germline-derived CDR1 and CDR2 are SNHLY and FYNNEI. The CDR3 is 14 amino acids.